Described below is a single T cell receptor beta chain sequence and its context. This record comes from a study of beta chain features in type 1 diabetes. Germline CDR1 reads SQVTM; CDR2 reads ANQGSEA. This CDR3 is 13 amino acids long. The V segment lost 0 bases and the J segment 12 bases; nucleotides outside the gene matches: 8. cDNA synthesis used the whole RNA isolate, giving expressed TCRB sequences. Method: immunoSEQ multiplex PCR; TCRdb's copy keeps in-frame clones and lacks some. The sample has about 330,000 clones; about 10% are singletons. Via CD45RO/CCR7/CD25/CD127/CD95/CD27, cells of the CD4+ naive, central memory, regulatory and stem cell-like memory subsets were sorted.

The TCR was taken from a woman aged 25 to 45 in good health. The chain couples TRBV29-1 to TRBJ2-1; 7 bases align to TRBD1. The source material was naive CD4+ T cells from blood. As DNA, the CDR3 is TGCAGCGTTGAAGACACAGGGGTCCGTGGGCAGTTCTTC. Its translation: CSVEDTGVRGQFF.